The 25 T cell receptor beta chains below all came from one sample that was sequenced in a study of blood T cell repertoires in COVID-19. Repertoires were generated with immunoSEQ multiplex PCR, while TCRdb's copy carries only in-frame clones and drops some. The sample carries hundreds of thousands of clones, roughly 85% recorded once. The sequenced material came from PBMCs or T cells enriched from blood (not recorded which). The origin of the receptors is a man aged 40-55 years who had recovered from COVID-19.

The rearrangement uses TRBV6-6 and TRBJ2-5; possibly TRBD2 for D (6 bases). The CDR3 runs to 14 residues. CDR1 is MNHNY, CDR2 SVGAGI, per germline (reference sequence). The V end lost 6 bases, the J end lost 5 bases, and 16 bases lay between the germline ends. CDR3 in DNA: TGTGCCAGCAGCGGAGGGTCTAGCGCGGAGACCCAGTACTTC. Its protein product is CASSGGSSAETQYF.

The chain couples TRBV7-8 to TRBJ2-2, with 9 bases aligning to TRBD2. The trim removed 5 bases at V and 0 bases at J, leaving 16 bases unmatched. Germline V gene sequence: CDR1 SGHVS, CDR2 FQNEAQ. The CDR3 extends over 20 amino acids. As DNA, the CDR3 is TGTGCCAGCAGCGGTCGGGGAAGGAGCGGGAGGTTCGCGAACACCGGGGAGCTGTTTTTT. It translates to CASSGRGRSGRFANTGELFF.

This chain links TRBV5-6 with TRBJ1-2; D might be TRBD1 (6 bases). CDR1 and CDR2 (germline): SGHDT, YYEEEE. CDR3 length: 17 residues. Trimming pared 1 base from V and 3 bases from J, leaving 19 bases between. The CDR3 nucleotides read TGTGCCAGCAGCTTGAGGCTGAGTCCGGCAGGGGACTATGGCTACACCTTC. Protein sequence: CASSLRLSPAGDYGYTF.

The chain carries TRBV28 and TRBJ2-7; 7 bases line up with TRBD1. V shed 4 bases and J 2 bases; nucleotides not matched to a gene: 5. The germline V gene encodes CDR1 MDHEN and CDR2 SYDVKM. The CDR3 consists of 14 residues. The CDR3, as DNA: TGTGCCAGCAGTTCAGGGGACAGTCCCTACGAGCAGTACTTC. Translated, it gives CASSSGDSPYEQYF. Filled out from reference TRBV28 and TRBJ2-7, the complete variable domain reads DVKVTQSSRYLVKRTGEKVFLECVQDMDHENMFWYRQDPGLGLRLIYFSYDVKMKEKGDIPEGYSVSREKKERFSLILESASTNQTSMYLCASSSGDSPYEQYFGPGTRLTVT.

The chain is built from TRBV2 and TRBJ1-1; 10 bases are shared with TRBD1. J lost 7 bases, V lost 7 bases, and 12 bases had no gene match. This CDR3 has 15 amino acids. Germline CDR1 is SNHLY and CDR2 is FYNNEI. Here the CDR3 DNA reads TGTGCCAGCACTAGGGACAGGGGAGGCCTTCTTGAAGCTTTCTTT. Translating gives CASTRDRGGLLEAFF.

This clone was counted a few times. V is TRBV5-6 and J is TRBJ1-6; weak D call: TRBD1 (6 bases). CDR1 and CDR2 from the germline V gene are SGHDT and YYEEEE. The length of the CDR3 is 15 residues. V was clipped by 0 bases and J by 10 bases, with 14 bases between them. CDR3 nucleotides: TGTGCCAGCAGCTTGGATTTAACAGGGCGGTCACCCCTCCACTTT. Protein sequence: CASSLDLTGRSPLHF.

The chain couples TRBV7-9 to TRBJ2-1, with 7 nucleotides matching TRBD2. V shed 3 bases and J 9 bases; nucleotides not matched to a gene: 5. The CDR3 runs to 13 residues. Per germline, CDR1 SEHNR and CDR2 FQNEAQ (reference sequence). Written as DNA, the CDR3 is TGTGCCAGCAGCTTCTTCAGGGAGGGTGAGCAGTTCTTC. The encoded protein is CASSFFREGEQFF.

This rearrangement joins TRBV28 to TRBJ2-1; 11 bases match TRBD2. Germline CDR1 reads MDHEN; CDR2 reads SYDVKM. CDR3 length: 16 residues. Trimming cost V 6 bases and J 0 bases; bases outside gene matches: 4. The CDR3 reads CASRLAGDISYNEQFF. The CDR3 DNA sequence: TGTGCCAGCAGACTAGCGGGAGACATCTCCTACAATGAGCAGTTCTTC. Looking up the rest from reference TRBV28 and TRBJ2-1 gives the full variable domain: DVKVTQSSRYLVKRTGEKVFLECVQDMDHENMFWYRQDPGLGLRLIYFSYDVKMKEKGDIPEGYSVSREKKERFSLILESASTNQTSMYLCASRLAGDISYNEQFFGPGTRLTVL.

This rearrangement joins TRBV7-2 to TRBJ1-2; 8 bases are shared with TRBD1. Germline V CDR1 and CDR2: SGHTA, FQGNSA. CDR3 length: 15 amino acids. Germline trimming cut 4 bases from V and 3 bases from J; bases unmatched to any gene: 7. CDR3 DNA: TGTGCCAGCAGCTACCGGGACAGGCCGGACTATGGCTACACCTTC. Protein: CASSYRDRPDYGYTF.

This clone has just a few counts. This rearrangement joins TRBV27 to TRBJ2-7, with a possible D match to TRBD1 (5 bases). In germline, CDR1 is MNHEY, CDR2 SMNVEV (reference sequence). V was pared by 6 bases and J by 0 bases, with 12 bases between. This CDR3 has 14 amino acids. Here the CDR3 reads CASRKQTDSYEQYF. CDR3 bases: TGTGCCAGCAGGAAACAGACAGACTCCTACGAGCAGTACTTC.

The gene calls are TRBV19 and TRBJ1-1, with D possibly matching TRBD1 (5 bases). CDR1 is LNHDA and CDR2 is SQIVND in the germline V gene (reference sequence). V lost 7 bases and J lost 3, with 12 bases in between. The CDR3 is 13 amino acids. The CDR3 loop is CASIGGSDTEAFF. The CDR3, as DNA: TGTGCCAGTATCGGGGGTTCGGACACTGAAGCTTTCTTT.

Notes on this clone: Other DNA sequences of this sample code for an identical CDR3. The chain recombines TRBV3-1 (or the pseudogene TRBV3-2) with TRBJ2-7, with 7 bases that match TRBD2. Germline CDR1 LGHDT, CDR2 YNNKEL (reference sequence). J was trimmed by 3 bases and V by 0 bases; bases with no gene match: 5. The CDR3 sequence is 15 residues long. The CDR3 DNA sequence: TGTGCCAGCAGCCAAGATGTGGGGGAGGGCTACGAGCAGTACTTC. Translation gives CASSQDVGEGYEQYF.

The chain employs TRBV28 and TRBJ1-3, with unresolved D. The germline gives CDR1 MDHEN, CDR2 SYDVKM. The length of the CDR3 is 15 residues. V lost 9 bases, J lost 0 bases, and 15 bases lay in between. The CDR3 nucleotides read TGTGCCAGACGCCCCCCCGGGTTCTCTGGAAACACCATATATTTT. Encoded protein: CARRPPGFSGNTIYF.

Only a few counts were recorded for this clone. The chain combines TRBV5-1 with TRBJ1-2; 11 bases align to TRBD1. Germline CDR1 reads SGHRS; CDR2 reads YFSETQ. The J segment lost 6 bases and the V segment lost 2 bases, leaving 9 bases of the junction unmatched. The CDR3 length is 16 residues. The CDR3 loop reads CASSFIVGQGGHGYTF. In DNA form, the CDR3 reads TGCGCCAGCAGCTTCATTGTGGGACAGGGGGGTCATGGCTACACCTTC.

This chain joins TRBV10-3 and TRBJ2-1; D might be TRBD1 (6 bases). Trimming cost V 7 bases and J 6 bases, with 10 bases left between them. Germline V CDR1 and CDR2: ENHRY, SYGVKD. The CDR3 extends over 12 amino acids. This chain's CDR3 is CAITTGANEQFF. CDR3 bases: TGTGCCATCACGACAGGAGCCAATGAGCAGTTCTTC.

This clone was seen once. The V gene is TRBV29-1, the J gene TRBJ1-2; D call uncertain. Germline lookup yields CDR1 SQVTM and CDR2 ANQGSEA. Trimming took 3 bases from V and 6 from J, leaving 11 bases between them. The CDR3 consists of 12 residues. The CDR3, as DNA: TGCAGCGTTGACTCCAGATTTAATGGCTACACCTTC. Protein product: CSVDSRFNGYTF.

The CDR3 protein is CASSWKQGVDQPQHF. The CDR3 DNA follows: TGTGCCAGCAGCTGGAAACAGGGAGTTGATCAGCCCCAGCATTTT. The chain combines TRBV7-2 with TRBJ1-5; maybe TRBD1 (6 bases). V was cut by 4 bases and J by 5 bases, with 15 bases left in between. Germline V CDR1 and CDR2: SGHTA, FQGNSA. The CDR3 length is 15 residues.

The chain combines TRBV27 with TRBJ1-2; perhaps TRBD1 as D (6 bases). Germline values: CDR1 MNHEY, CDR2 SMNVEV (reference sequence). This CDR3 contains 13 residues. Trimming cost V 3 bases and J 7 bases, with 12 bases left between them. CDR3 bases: TGTGCCAGCAGTTTTAAGCAGGGGACTGGCTACACCTTC. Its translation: CASSFKQGTGYTF.

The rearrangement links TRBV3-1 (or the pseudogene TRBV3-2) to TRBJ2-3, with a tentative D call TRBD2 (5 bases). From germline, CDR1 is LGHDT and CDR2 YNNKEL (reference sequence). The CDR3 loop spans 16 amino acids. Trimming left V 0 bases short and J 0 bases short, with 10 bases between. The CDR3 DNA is TGTGCCAGCAGCCAAGATCTGGGCGGGAGCACAGATACGCAGTATTTT. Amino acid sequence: CASSQDLGGSTDTQYF.

The CDR3 nucleotides read TGTGCCAGCAGTTACTCAGGGGGGGATTGGAACACTGAAGCTTTCTTT. Its translation is CASSYSGGDWNTEAFF. This chain uses TRBV6-5 with TRBJ1-1; a weak D match, TRBD1 (6 bases). V gave up 0 bases and J gave up 1 base, with 12 bases separating them. Looked up from germline, CDR1 is MNHEY and CDR2 is SVGAGI. This CDR3 spans 16 amino acids.

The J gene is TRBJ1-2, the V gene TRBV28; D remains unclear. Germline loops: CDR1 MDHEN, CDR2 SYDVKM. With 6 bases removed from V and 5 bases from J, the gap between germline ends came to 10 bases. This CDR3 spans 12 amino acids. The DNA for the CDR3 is TGTGCCAGCAGAAAGCCACCTTATGGCTACACCTTC. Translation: CASRKPPYGYTF.

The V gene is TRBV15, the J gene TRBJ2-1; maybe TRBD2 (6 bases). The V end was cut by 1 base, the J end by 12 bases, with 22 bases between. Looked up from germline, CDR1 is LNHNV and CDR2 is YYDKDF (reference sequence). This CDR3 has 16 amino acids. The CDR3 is CATSRVNEGGLHGQFF. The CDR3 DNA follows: TGTGCCACCAGCAGAGTAAATGAAGGTGGACTACACGGGCAGTTCTTC.

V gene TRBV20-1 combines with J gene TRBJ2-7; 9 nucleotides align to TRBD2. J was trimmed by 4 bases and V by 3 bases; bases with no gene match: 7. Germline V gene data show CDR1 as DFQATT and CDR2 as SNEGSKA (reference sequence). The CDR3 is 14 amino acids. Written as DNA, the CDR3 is TGCAGTGCTAGTATTAGCGGGAGCCAGTACGAGCAGTACTTC. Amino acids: CSASISGSQYEQYF.

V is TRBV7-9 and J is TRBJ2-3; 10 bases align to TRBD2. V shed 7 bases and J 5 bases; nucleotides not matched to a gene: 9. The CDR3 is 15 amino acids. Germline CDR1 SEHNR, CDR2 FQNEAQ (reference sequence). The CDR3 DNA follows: TGTGCCAGCACCCACAGGCTAGCGGGAGTAGATACGCAGTATTTT. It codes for CASTHRLAGVDTQYF.

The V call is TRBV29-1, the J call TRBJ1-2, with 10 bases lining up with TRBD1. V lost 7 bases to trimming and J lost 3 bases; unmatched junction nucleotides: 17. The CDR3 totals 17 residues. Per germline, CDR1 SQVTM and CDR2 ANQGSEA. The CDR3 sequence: CSAASGTGVKGYYGYTF. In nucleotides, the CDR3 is TGCAGCGCTGCGTCGGGGACAGGGGTGAAAGGATACTATGGCTACACCTTC.